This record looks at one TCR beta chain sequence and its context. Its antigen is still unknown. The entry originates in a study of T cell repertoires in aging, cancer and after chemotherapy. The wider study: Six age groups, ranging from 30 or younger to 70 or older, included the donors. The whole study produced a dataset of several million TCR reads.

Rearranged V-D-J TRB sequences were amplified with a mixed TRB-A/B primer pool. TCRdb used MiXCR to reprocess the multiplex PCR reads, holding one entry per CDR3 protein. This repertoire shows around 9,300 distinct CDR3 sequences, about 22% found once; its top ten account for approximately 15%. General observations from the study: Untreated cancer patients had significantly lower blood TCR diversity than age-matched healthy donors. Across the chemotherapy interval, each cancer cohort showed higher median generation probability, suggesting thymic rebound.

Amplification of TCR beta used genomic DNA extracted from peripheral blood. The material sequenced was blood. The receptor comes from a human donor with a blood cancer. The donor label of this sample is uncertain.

CDR3 nucleotides: TGTGCCAGCAGCCCCGTGACAACGACAGCCTACCAAGAGACCCAGTACTTC. It codes for CASSPVTTTAYQETQYF. The chain links TRBV12-3 or TRBV12-4 to TRBJ2-5; D possibly corresponds to TRBD1 (5 bases). The V gene lost 6 bases and the J gene lost 0 bases, with 20 bases spanning the gap. The CDR3 contains 17 residues.